This TCR beta chain derives from a study of CD8+ T cells in alopecia areata. Stated treatment: oral pan-JAK inhibitor, 5-10 mg twice daily. Specimens obtained from alopecia areata patients comprised lesional scalp punch biopsies and peripheral blood. Extracted from the samples, RNA was reverse transcribed into cDNA to serve as the sequencing template. Libraries were prepared by immunoSEQ multiplex PCR; TCRdb keeps only in-frame clonotypes and omits some of them. This sample has 120,000 or so clones; over 60% occur once, and the top ten carry around 5.7%. To note about this clone: This specimen includes other DNA sequences encoding the same CDR3.

Trimming took 0 bases from V and 1 from J, leaving 7 bases between them. The CDR3 length is 14 residues. Germline V gene lookup returns CDR1 SGHNT and CDR2 YYREEE (reference sequence). This rearrangement joins TRBV5-4 to TRBJ1-1; D is unclear. The input for sequencing was CD4+ T cells sorted from blood, taken at week 4, from a patient treated with tofacitinib. This clonotype was obtained from a human donor with alopecia areata. The CDR3 DNA follows: TGTGCCAGCAGCTTGGGACGGGCGAACACTGAAGCTTTCTTT. Translation: CASSLGRANTEAFF.